This T cell receptor (beta chain) was profiled in a study of cytomegalovirus exposure and HLA in healthy donors. Study-wide results and caveats: High specificity and sensitivity for cytomegalovirus status were reported for the classifier. Researchers reportedly found TCR beta sequences accurately predicted most subjects' HLA-A and HLA-B alleles. In vitro work confirmed that a few CMV-associated chains recognize CMV antigens.

Both 60 Vbeta primers and 13 Jbeta primers went into the PCR. Some clones are missing from TCRdb's copy, which holds only in-frame ones; the method was immunoSEQ multiplex PCR. The sample records 140,000 or so clones, 70% to 90% being singletons. Comment on this clone: The antigen is undetermined.

From germline, CDR1 is SGHRS and CDR2 YFSETQ. Between the trimmed V and J ends, which lost 3 bases and 4 bases, there was a span of 17 bases. This CDR3 has 15 amino acids. The receptor's source is a woman between 35 and 50 years old in good health and CMV-seronegative. The chain joins TRBV5-1 to TRBJ2-7; perhaps TRBD2 as D (5 bases). Sequences were obtained from PBMCs. CDR3 sequence (DNA): TGCGCCAGCAGCTGGAGCCCGGGAACGGAGTACGAGCAGTACTTC. Protein product: CASSWSPGTEYEQYF.